This T cell receptor (beta chain) was sequenced in a study of T cell changes during pregnancy in multiple sclerosis. V lost 2 bases to trimming and J lost 6 bases, with 10 bases between them. The germline V gene encodes CDR1 LNHDA and CDR2 SQIVND (reference sequence). This CDR3 spans 13 amino acids. Assay: immunoSEQ multiplex PCR; the TCRdb copy retains only in-frame clones and omits some. The sample lists approximately 63,000 clones, 93% occurring once. The genes are TRBV19 and TRBJ1-2; D perhaps matches TRBD1 (5 bases). The source material was CD8+ T cells from peripheral blood mononuclear cells, sampled in the third trimester of pregnancy. The receptor was isolated from a female donor with multiple sclerosis, enrolled in a pregnancy study. The CDR3 DNA reads as TGTGCCAGTAGTATACAGCAGGGCAATGGCTACACCTTC. Its protein product is CASSIQQGNGYTF.